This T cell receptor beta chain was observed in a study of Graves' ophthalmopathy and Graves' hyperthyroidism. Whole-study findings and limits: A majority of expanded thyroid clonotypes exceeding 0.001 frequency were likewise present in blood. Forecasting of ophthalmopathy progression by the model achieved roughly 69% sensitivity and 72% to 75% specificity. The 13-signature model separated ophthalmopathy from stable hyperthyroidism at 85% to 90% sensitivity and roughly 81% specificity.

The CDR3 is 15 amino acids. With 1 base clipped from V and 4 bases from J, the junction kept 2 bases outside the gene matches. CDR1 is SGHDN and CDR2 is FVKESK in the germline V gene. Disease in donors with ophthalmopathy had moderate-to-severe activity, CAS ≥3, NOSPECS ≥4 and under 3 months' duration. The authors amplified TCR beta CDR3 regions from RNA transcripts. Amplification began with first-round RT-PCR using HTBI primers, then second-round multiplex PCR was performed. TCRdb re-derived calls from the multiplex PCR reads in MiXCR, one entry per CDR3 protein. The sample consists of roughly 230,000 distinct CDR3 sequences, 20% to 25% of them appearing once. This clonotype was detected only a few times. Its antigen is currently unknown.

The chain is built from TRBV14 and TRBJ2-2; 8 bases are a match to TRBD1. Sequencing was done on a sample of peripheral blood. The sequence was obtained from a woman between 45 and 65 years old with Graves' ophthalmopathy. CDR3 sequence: CASSQVRGPTGELFF. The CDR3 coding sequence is TGTGCCAGCAGCCAAGTCAGGGGGCCCACCGGGGAGCTGTTTTTT.